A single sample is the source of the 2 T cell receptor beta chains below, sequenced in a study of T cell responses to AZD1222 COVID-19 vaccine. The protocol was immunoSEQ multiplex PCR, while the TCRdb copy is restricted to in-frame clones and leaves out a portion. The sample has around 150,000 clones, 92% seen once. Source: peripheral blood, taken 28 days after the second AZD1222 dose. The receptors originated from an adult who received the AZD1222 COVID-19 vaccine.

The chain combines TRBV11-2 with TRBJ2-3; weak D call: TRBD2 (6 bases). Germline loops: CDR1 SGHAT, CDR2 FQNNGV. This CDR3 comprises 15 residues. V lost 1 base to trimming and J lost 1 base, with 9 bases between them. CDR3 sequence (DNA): TGTGCCAGCAGCTTAGGGAGGGCTGGCACAGATACGCAGTATTTT. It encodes CASSLGRAGTDTQYF.

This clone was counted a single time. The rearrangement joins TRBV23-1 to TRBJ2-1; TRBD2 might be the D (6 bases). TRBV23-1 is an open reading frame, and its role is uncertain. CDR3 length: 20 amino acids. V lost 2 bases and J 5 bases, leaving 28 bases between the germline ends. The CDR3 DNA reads TGCGCCAGCAGTCAACTGGGGGACCGGGGATCCGGGAGCGTCCACAATGAGCAGTTCTTC. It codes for CASSQLGDRGSGSVHNEQFF.